The 23 T cell receptor beta chains in this list originate from one sample, sequenced in a study of blood T cell repertoires in COVID-19. Using immunoSEQ multiplex PCR, the repertoire was profiled, and TCRdb retains in-frame clones only, with some absent. Of hundreds of thousands of clones in the sample, approximately 83% are singletons; the top ten hold nearly 5%. Sequenced sample: PBMCs or T cells enriched from blood (not recorded which). Source of these receptors: a woman between 45 and 65 years old who had been exposed to COVID-19.

The J gene is TRBJ2-5, the V gene TRBV12-3 or TRBV12-4; 7 bases line up with TRBD1. With 3 bases clipped from V and 4 bases from J, the junction kept 2 bases outside the gene matches. The length of the CDR3 is 13 residues. In nucleotides, the CDR3 is TGTGCCAGCAGTTTTTACAGGGGAGAGACCCAGTACTTC. Protein product: CASSFYRGETQYF.

This clone was counted between two and nine times. This sequence joins TRBV21-1 and TRBJ1-4. TRBV21-1 counts as a pseudogene. The length of the CDR3 is 15 residues. The CDR3 loop reads CASSNRRGTNEKLFF. The CDR3 coding sequence is TGTGCCAGCAGCAACCGTCGGGGGACTAATGAAAAACTGTTTTTT.

This chain uses TRBV5-5 with TRBJ1-4; 10 nucleotides match TRBD1. CDR1 and CDR2 from the germline V gene are SGHKS and YYEKEE (reference sequence). V trimming: 4 bases; J trimming: 8 bases; junction bases outside the gene matches: 17. CDR3 length equals 18 residues. This CDR3 reads CASSTGVGQGGKGEKLFF. Here the CDR3 DNA reads TGTGCCAGCAGCACTGGCGTTGGACAGGGGGGAAAGGGCGAAAAACTGTTTTTT.

Many counts were recorded for this clone. The V gene is TRBV5-1, the J gene TRBJ2-3, with TRBD2 identical over 7 bases. The CDR3 totals 13 residues. The trim removed 4 bases at V and 8 bases at J, leaving 7 bases unmatched. Germline V gene lookup returns CDR1 SGHRS and CDR2 YFSETQ. The CDR3, as DNA: TGCGCCAGCAGCGGAGGTTCGGGGGGTACGCAGTATTTT. This sequence encodes CASSGGSGGTQYF.

The chain carries TRBV27 and TRBJ2-1; 8 nucleotides line up with TRBD1. This CDR3 has 14 amino acids. V gave up 2 bases and J gave up 5 bases; unmatched junction bases: 2. Germline V gives CDR1 MNHEY, CDR2 SMNVEV (reference sequence). CDR3 DNA sequence: TGTGCCAGCAGTTTAGGACAGGGTCACAATGAGCAGTTCTTC. Protein: CASSLGQGHNEQFF.

The rearrangement links TRBV10-3 to TRBJ2-1; 10 bases are shared with TRBD2. The junction had 6 bases not matched to a gene; V was cut back by 2 bases and J by 8 bases. The CDR3 length is 15 residues. The germline gives CDR1 ENHRY, CDR2 SYGVKD. The CDR3 nucleotides are TGTGCCATCAGTGAGGGGAGCGGGGGGGTCTATGAGCAGTTCTTC. This translates into CAISEGSGGVYEQFF.

The rearrangement uses TRBV5-1 and TRBJ2-1, with D possibly TRBD1 on 6 matching bases. CDR3 length: 15 amino acids. V was pared by 4 bases and J by 10 bases, with 21 bases between. CDR1 is SGHRS and CDR2 is YFSETQ in the germline V gene. The CDR3 bases are TGCGCCAGCAGCCCTACCTCAGGGGCCCCAGGAGAGCAGTTCTTC. Protein sequence: CASSPTSGAPGEQFF.

J is TRBJ2-5 and V is TRBV7-8; D is unresolved. The CDR3 sequence is 12 residues long. CDR1 is SGHVS, CDR2 FQNEAQ, per germline. The ends were cut back, 6 bases at V and 5 bases at J, with 10 bases in the middle. The CDR3 nucleotides are TGTGCCAGCAGTCGTATCGAGGAGACCCAGTACTTC. It encodes CASSRIEETQYF.

This chain uses TRBV19 with TRBJ1-1; 7 bases match TRBD1. CDR1 is LNHDA and CDR2 is SQIVND in the germline V gene (reference sequence). V gave up 4 bases and J gave up 6 bases; unmatched junction bases: 5. CDR3 length equals 13 residues. CDR3 DNA sequence: TGTGCCAGTAGTACCTTGGACAGGCCTGAAGCTTTCTTT. Protein: CASSTLDRPEAFF.

V usage is TRBV27 and J usage is TRBJ2-2; TRBD2 might be the D (6 bases). Looked up from germline, CDR1 is MNHEY and CDR2 is SMNVEV (reference sequence). The length of the CDR3 is 17 residues. V shed 2 bases and J shed 5 bases, with 18 bases lying between them. CDR3 nucleotides: TGTGCCAGCAGTTTAGTAGGCCAGGTGGGACTTACCGGGGAGCTGTTTTTT. This sequence encodes CASSLVGQVGLTGELFF.

The chain carries TRBV28 and TRBJ2-5, with D unresolved. The CDR3 extends over 13 amino acids. Trimming pared 6 bases from V and 5 bases from J, leaving 13 bases between. Germline V gene data show CDR1 as MDHEN and CDR2 as SYDVKM. The CDR3 sequence: CASSLDWKETQYF. Written as DNA, the CDR3 is TGTGCCAGCAGCCTAGACTGGAAGGAGACCCAGTACTTC.

The chain couples TRBV5-6 to TRBJ2-6; the D is unclear. Germline CDR1 and CDR2: SGHDT and YYEEEE. The CDR3 has 16 residues. Between the trimmed V and J ends, which lost 1 base and 0 bases, there was a span of 8 bases. Here the CDR3 DNA reads TGTGCCAGCAGCTTGAGACTGCCCTCTGGGGCCAACGTCCTGACTTTC. Translated, it gives CASSLRLPSGANVLTF.

The chain couples TRBV29-1 to TRBJ2-5, with TRBD2 matching 11 bases. In germline, CDR1 is SQVTM, CDR2 ANQGSEA. CDR3 size: 15 residues. With 3 bases clipped from V and 5 bases from J, the junction kept 8 bases outside the gene matches. The CDR3: CSVEGTSGWWETQYF. The CDR3 coding sequence is TGCAGCGTTGAGGGGACTAGCGGTTGGTGGGAGACCCAGTACTTC.

The V and J genes are TRBV2 and TRBJ1-2, with D perhaps TRBD1 (6 bases). The V end lost 7 bases, the J end lost 2 bases, and 14 bases lay between the germline ends. Germline-derived CDR1 and CDR2 are SNHLY and FYNNEI. CDR3 length: 14 residues. The CDR3 is CASKGGRENYGYTF. CDR3 sequence (DNA): TGTGCCAGCAAAGGGGGGAGGGAGAACTATGGCTACACCTTC.

The chain recombines TRBV28 with TRBJ2-7; maybe TRBD1 (5 bases). The CDR3 runs to 17 residues. V lost 3 bases and J lost 0, with 18 bases in between. Germline CDR1 reads MDHEN; CDR2 reads SYDVKM. The CDR3 coding sequence is TGTGCCAGCAGTTTGTACCAGGGTTTAGGAAACTCCTACGAGCAGTACTTC. Residues: CASSLYQGLGNSYEQYF.

This chain joins TRBV9 and TRBJ1-4; 9 nucleotides agree with TRBD1. Trimming cost V 4 bases and J 5 bases; bases outside gene matches: 6. This CDR3 contains 15 residues. The V gene's germline CDR1 is SGDLS and CDR2 YYNGEE. The CDR3 nucleotides are TGTGCCAGCAGCACCCGACAGGGGGAAAATGAAAAACTGTTTTTT. It is translated as CASSTRQGENEKLFF.

The chain links TRBV27 to TRBJ1-1; tentatively, D is TRBD1 (6 bases). The germline V and J ends were trimmed by 6 bases and 7 bases, with 15 bases remaining between them. CDR3 length: 13 residues. CDR1 and CDR2 (germline): MNHEY, SMNVEV (reference sequence). CDR3 protein: CASRQSGVGEAFF. For the CDR3, the DNA is TGTGCCAGCAGGCAGTCAGGGGTCGGTGAAGCTTTCTTT.

A single count supports this clone. The rearrangement links TRBV2 to TRBJ2-7, with 9 bases identical to TRBD1. Germline V gene sequence: CDR1 SNHLY, CDR2 FYNNEI. V was clipped by 8 bases and J by 3 bases; unmatched bases: 2. The CDR3 covers 12 residues. CDR3 residues: CASRDRVYEQYF. For the CDR3, the DNA is TGTGCCAGCCGGGACAGGGTCTACGAGCAGTACTTC.

The J gene is TRBJ1-3, the V gene TRBV12-3 or TRBV12-4, with D maybe TRBD1 (6 bases). The CDR3 extends over 12 amino acids. Trimming removed 7 bases at V and 5 bases at J, with 9 bases between. The CDR3 DNA reads as TGTGCCAGCATGCGGGGGCGAAACACCATATATTTT. Encoded protein: CASMRGRNTIYF.

Notes on this clone: Additional DNA sequences in this sample encode the identical CDR3. The chain has TRBV15 and TRBJ1-1, with TRBD1 matching 8 bases. The CDR3 extends over 15 amino acids. With V trimmed by 1 base and J by 1 base, 2 bases remained unmatched. The germline V gene has CDR1 LNHNV and CDR2 YYDKDF (reference sequence). CDR3 nucleotide sequence: TGTGCCACCAGCAGAGCCGGGACAGGGAACACTGAAGCTTTCTTT. It specifies CATSRAGTGNTEAFF.

V is TRBV28 and J is TRBJ1-6; possible D gene TRBD1, 5 bases. V lost 8 bases and J lost 0, with 17 bases in between. There are 17 residues in the CDR3. Germline CDR1 reads MDHEN; CDR2 reads SYDVKM. The CDR3 bases are TGTGCCAGCCGCCGGGGAGGGGTGGGCTCCTATAATTCACCCCTCCACTTT. This gives the protein CASRRGGVGSYNSPLHF.

This sequence joins TRBV5-1 and TRBJ1-5; 7 bases line up with TRBD1. With V trimmed by 2 bases and J by 1 base, 18 bases remained unmatched. CDR1 is SGHRS and CDR2 is YFSETQ in the germline V gene. The CDR3 sequence is 20 residues long. This chain's CDR3 is CASSLSGEGTDFPSNQPQHF. The CDR3 DNA follows: TGCGCCAGCAGCTTAAGTGGGGAAGGGACAGACTTCCCGAGCAATCAGCCCCAGCATTTT.

J is TRBJ2-7 and V is TRBV9, with 7 bases fitting TRBD1. With 4 bases clipped from V and 3 bases from J, the junction kept 1 base outside the gene matches. The CDR3 totals 12 residues. Per germline, CDR1 SGDLS and CDR2 YYNGEE. The CDR3 DNA reads TGTGCCAGCAGCCGGGACAGCTACGAGCAGTACTTC. Residues: CASSRDSYEQYF.